Sequencing of this TCR beta chain was carried out in a study of blood T cell repertoires in COVID-19. Study as a whole: The origin of the acute and convalescent COVID-19 samples was the United States, Italy and Spain. The analysed material was cDNA or gDNA that came from T cells, B-cell-depleted T cells, or PBMCs.

J lost 0 bases, V lost 4 bases, and 5 bases had no gene match. The CDR3 is made up of 15 amino acids. The germline V gene encodes CDR1 LNHNV and CDR2 YYDKDF (reference sequence). Original data processing: Cell counts per sample came from amplifying reference gene primers. The method was immunoSEQ multiplex PCR; TCRdb's version includes in-frame clones alone and lacks a portion of them. V and J calls and clone size are given by that table; D and trimming were obtained from the DNA. The table includes tens of thousands of clones, 82% detected once. This TCR was sampled from an older man with active COVID-19. The specimen was peripheral blood. V gene TRBV15 combines with J gene TRBJ2-5; 7 bases agree with TRBD2. CDR3 DNA sequence: TGTGCCACCAGCAAGGGGACTACCAACCAAGAGACCCAGTACTTC. It yields the protein CATSKGTTNQETQYF.